The 32 T cell receptor beta chains reported below all come from one sample, sequenced in a study of T cell changes during pregnancy in multiple sclerosis. TCRdb keeps only in-frame clones here, not all; method: immunoSEQ multiplex PCR. The sample includes roughly 110,000 clones, about 93% seen only once; the top ten take about 1.6%. This specimen consisted of peripheral blood, obtained in the third trimester of pregnancy. The receptors were gathered from a female donor with multiple sclerosis, enrolled in a pregnancy study.

V gene TRBV9 combines with J gene TRBJ2-1, with D perhaps matching TRBD2 (5 bases). CDR1 SGDLS and CDR2 YYNGEE come from the germline V gene. V lost 0 bases and J lost 4, with 11 bases in between. The CDR3 has 15 amino acids. CDR3 sequence: CASSVVGGRYNEQFF. DNA for the CDR3: TGTGCCAGCAGCGTAGTAGGCGGGCGATACAATGAGCAGTTCTTC.

This rearrangement joins TRBV7-3 to TRBJ2-1; 12 nucleotides match TRBD1. Germline V lookup: CDR1 SGHTA, CDR2 FQGTGA. V gave up 2 bases and J gave up 8 bases; unmatched junction bases: 4. The CDR3 extends over 15 amino acids. DNA of the CDR3: TGTGCCAGCAGCTTAGGGACAGGGGGCCGTCATGAGCAGTTCTTC. The encoded protein is CASSLGTGGRHEQFF.

The rearrangement uses TRBV6-5 and TRBJ1-6; D remains ambiguous. The CDR3 extends over 13 amino acids. Trimming removed 6 bases at V and 12 bases at J, with 15 bases between. Germline CDR1 is MNHEY and CDR2 is SVGAGI. In DNA form, the CDR3 reads TGTGCCAGCAGCCGGGAGTCCGGAGGACCCCTCCACTTT. It specifies CASSRESGGPLHF.

The genes are TRBV5-5 and TRBJ2-7; D remains unclear. The CDR3 is 14 residues long. Germline-derived CDR1 and CDR2 are SGHKS and YYEKEE (reference sequence). V was clipped by 4 bases and J by 6 bases, with 17 bases between them. CDR3 protein: CASSPNPVRSEQYF. CDR3 in DNA: TGTGCCAGCAGCCCGAACCCGGTCCGCTCCGAGCAGTACTTC.

The chain recombines TRBV9 with TRBJ2-2, with 7 bases identical to TRBD2. Germline CDR1 SGDLS, CDR2 YYNGEE. Trimming at V came to 0 bases and at J to 6 bases, leaving 8 bases not matched to a gene. The CDR3 sequence is 16 residues long. CDR3 region: CASSVAGGSVPGELFF. The CDR3 coding sequence is TGTGCCAGCAGCGTAGCGGGCGGGAGTGTCCCCGGGGAGCTGTTTTTT. Looking up the rest from reference TRBV9 and TRBJ2-2 gives the full variable domain: DSGVTQTPKHLITATGQRVTLRCSPRSGDLSVYWYQQSLDQGLQFLIQYYNGEERAKGNILERFSAQQFPDLHSELNLSSLELGDSALYFCASSVAGGSVPGELFFGEGSRLTVL.

V usage is TRBV6-5 and J usage is TRBJ1-2; D might be TRBD1 (6 bases). V was trimmed by 6 bases and J by 4 bases, leaving 12 bases between them. Germline assignment: CDR1 MNHEY and CDR2 SVGAGI. The CDR3 loop spans 13 amino acids. In DNA form, the CDR3 reads TGTGCCAGCAGGGATACAGGGAGCTATGGCTACACCTTC. It translates to CASRDTGSYGYTF.

The V call is TRBV28, the J call TRBJ2-2, with D unclear. Germline V gives CDR1 MDHEN, CDR2 SYDVKM. The CDR3 runs to 13 residues. The V gene lost 2 bases and the J gene lost 6 bases, with 7 bases spanning the gap. The DNA of the CDR3 is TGTGCCAGCAGTTTAATGGTAGCCGGGGAGCTGTTTTTT. Translation gives CASSLMVAGELFF.

V usage is TRBV7-2 and J usage is TRBJ1-5; a possible D gene is TRBD1 (6 bases). With 3 bases removed from V and 2 bases from J, the gap between germline ends came to 11 bases. CDR3 size: 15 residues. Germline CDR1 SGHTA, CDR2 FQGNSA. CDR3 sequence (DNA): TGTGCCAGCAGCTTGGCGTCAGGGGGCAATCAGCCCCAGCATTTT. Encoded protein: CASSLASGGNQPQHF.

The V gene is TRBV5-4, the J gene TRBJ2-3, with 9 positions matching TRBD1. The length of the CDR3 is 16 residues. Germline lookup yields CDR1 SGHNT and CDR2 YYREEE (reference sequence). The trim removed 1 base at V and 3 bases at J, leaving 6 bases unmatched. DNA of the CDR3: TGTGCCAGCAGCTTGCCGGGACAGGGAAGAACAGATACGCAGTATTTT. Translated: CASSLPGQGRTDTQYF.

The chain combines TRBV5-6 with TRBJ2-3; maybe TRBD2 (6 bases). The germline V and J ends were trimmed by 2 bases and 2 bases, with 9 bases remaining between them. The CDR3 is 14 residues long. The germline V gene has CDR1 SGHDT and CDR2 YYEEEE. CDR3 residues: CASSFGTPTDTQYF. The CDR3 DNA sequence: TGTGCCAGCAGCTTCGGGACTCCCACAGATACGCAGTATTTT.

This chain joins TRBV28 and TRBJ2-7, with 15 nucleotides matching TRBD2. This CDR3 has 16 amino acids. J was trimmed by 4 bases and V by 6 bases; bases with no gene match: 7. Germline V gives CDR1 MDHEN, CDR2 SYDVKM. DNA of the CDR3: TGTGCCAGCAGCAGACTGGGACTAGCGGGAGGATACGAGCAGTACTTC. It is translated as CASSRLGLAGGYEQYF.

The V gene is TRBV7-6, the J gene TRBJ2-6, with 10 bases aligning to TRBD1. Germline V gene lookup returns CDR1 SGHVS and CDR2 FNYEAQ. The CDR3 extends over 18 amino acids. V dropped 4 bases and J dropped 0; count of bases not matched to a gene: 6. CDR3 DNA sequence: TGTGCCAGCAGCTCCCGGACAGGGGGGTCCTCTGGGGCCAACGTCCTGACTTTC. Translating gives CASSSRTGGSSGANVLTF. The entire variable domain, with the rest obtained from reference TRBV7-6 and TRBJ2-6, is as follows: GAGVSQSPRYKVTKRGQDVALRCDPISGHVSLYWYRQALGQGPEFLTYFNYEAQQDKSGLPNDRFSAERPEGSISTLTIQRTEQRDSAMYRCASSSRTGGSSGANVLTFGAGSRLTVL.

This chain joins TRBV5-6 and TRBJ2-6; D not certain. From germline, CDR1 is SGHDT and CDR2 YYEEEE. V lost 0 bases, J lost 0 bases, and 7 bases lay in between. The CDR3 is 16 amino acids. CDR3 DNA sequence: TGTGCCAGCAGCTTGGAACGGAGCTCTGGGGCCAACGTCCTGACTTTC. Encoded protein: CASSLERSSGANVLTF. The variable domain in full, completed from reference TRBV5-6 and TRBJ2-6, reads DAGVTQSPTHLIKTRGQQVTLRCSPKSGHDTVSWYQQALGQGPQFIFQYYEEEERQRGNFPDRFSGHQFPNYSSELNVNALLLGDSALYLCASSLERSSGANVLTFGAGSRLTVL.

The chain combines TRBV2 with TRBJ2-1; 13 nucleotides agree with TRBD2. Germline CDR1 and CDR2: SNHLY and FYNNEI. The CDR3 is 15 amino acids. The ends lost 6 bases at V and 6 bases at J; junction bases unmatched: 5. Here the CDR3 DNA reads TGTGCCAGCAGGCCTACTAGCGGGAGGGCCAATGAGCAGTTCTTC. Translating it yields CASRPTSGRANEQFF.

V and J are TRBV9 and TRBJ2-1; D not certain. Germline loops: CDR1 SGDLS, CDR2 YYNGEE. Trimming cost V 0 bases and J 3 bases, with 10 bases left between them. This CDR3 is 15 amino acids long. The CDR3 protein is CASSVENSVYNEQFF. In DNA form, the CDR3 reads TGTGCCAGCAGCGTAGAAAATTCCGTCTACAATGAGCAGTTCTTC.

The V call is TRBV6-6, the J call TRBJ2-7; 8 bases agree with TRBD1. After removal of 10 bases from V and 3 bases from J, the junction contained 11 bases not matched to a gene. This CDR3 comprises 14 residues. From germline, CDR1 is MNHNY and CDR2 SVGAGI (reference sequence). CDR3 residues: CATLDDRGGYEQYF. CDR3 nucleotides: TGTGCCACCCTTGACGACAGGGGAGGCTACGAGCAGTACTTC.

This sequence joins TRBV18 and TRBJ2-5; D is perhaps TRBD2 (5 bases). The CDR3 sequence is 16 residues long. Trimming pared 3 bases from V and 1 base from J, leaving 15 bases between. Germline CDR1 KGHSH, CDR2 LQKENI. The CDR3 nucleotides are TGTGCCAGCTCACCTGCCGACCGGGAATTCCAAGAGACCCAGTACTTC. Its translation is CASSPADREFQETQYF.

This clone occurred once. The CDR3 sequence: CASSELAGSETQYF. CDR3 DNA sequence: TGTGCCAGCAGTGAACTAGCCGGGAGCGAGACGCAGTATTTT. The J gene is TRBJ2-3, the V gene TRBV2, with D perhaps TRBD2 (6 bases). This CDR3 spans 14 amino acids. The germline V gene has CDR1 SNHLY and CDR2 FYNNEI. Trimming took 2 bases from V and 9 from J, leaving 15 bases between them.

The V and J genes are TRBV7-2 and TRBJ2-5, with a possible D match to TRBD2 (5 bases). Trimming stripped 5 bases from V and 1 base from J, with 11 bases between. Germline-derived CDR1 and CDR2 are SGHTA and FQGNSA. This CDR3 comprises 14 residues. The CDR3 region is CASSPSGFQETQYF. CDR3 DNA: TGTGCCAGCAGCCCATCGGGGTTCCAAGAGACCCAGTACTTC.

The table lists this clone with a count of one. This chain joins TRBV5-1 and TRBJ1-1; D unresolved. The CDR3 length is 13 residues. The V and J ends lost 1 base and 2 bases respectively, with 6 bases between them. Germline CDR1 SGHRS, CDR2 YFSETQ. The CDR3 DNA sequence: TGCGCCAGCAGCTTGACAGTTAACACTGAAGCTTTCTTT. Protein product: CASSLTVNTEAFF.

This clone was counted a single time. The chain employs TRBV7-3 and TRBJ2-1; 8 bases map to TRBD2. This CDR3 has 15 residues. The germline gives CDR1 SGHTA, CDR2 FQGTGA. The V and J ends lost 3 bases and 4 bases, in that order; junction bases with no gene match: 5. The CDR3 loop reads CASSFNGRGYNEQFF. CDR3 in DNA: TGTGCCAGCAGCTTTAACGGGAGGGGATACAATGAGCAGTTCTTC. Full variable domain (rest looked up from reference TRBV7-3 and TRBJ2-1): GAGVSQTPSNKVTEKGKYVELRCDPISGHTALYWYRQSLGQGPEFLIYFQGTGAADDSGLPNDRFFAVRPEGSVSTLKIQRTERGDSAVYLCASSFNGRGYNEQFFGPGTRLTVL.

The DNA of the CDR3 is TGTGCCAGCAGCTTAAACGCGGGAAGCTCTGGAAACACCATATATTTT. It specifies CASSLNAGSSGNTIYF. The J gene is TRBJ1-3, the V gene TRBV7-6; D uncertain. The CDR3 loop spans 16 amino acids. The germline V gene encodes CDR1 SGHVS and CDR2 FNYEAQ. V gave up 2 bases and J gave up 0 bases, with 11 bases separating them.

As regards this clone: One base away lies a much larger clone, so this may be a sequencing read error. This rearrangement joins TRBV9 to TRBJ2-3, with 12 bases identical to TRBD2. Trimming cost V 3 bases and J 4 bases; bases outside gene matches: 3. This CDR3 is 15 amino acids long. Germline assignment: CDR1 SGDLS and CDR2 YYNGEE. DNA for the CDR3: TGTGCCAGCAGCGCTAGCGGGAGGGGGGCAGATACGCAGTATTTT. Translating it yields CASSASGRGADTQYF.

The CDR3 DNA reads TGTGCCAGCAGCGTAGGAACCGGGACTAGAGGCACAGATACGCAGTATTTT. Its translation: CASSVGTGTRGTDTQYF. This chain connects TRBV9 to TRBJ2-3; 8 nucleotides agree with TRBD2. Germline V CDR1 and CDR2: SGDLS, YYNGEE. The ends lost 0 bases at V and 1 base at J; junction bases unmatched: 7. This CDR3 region has 17 residues.

This clone was found once. The V and J genes are TRBV19 and TRBJ1-2; 10 bases are a match to TRBD1. The CDR3 extends over 17 amino acids. The germline V gene encodes CDR1 LNHDA and CDR2 SQIVND (reference sequence). The trim removed 5 bases at V and 2 bases at J, leaving 11 bases unmatched. Here the CDR3 DNA reads TGTGCCAGTAGTTTCGGGACAGGGGCCCCTCCGAACTATGGCTACACCTTC. Amino acid sequence: CASSFGTGAPPNYGYTF. Full variable domain (rest looked up from reference TRBV19 and TRBJ1-2): DGGITQSPKYLFRKEGQNVTLSCEQNLNHDAMYWYRQDPGQGLRLIYYSQIVNDFQKGDIAEGYSVSREKKESFPLTVTSAQKNPTAFYLCASSFGTGAPPNYGYTFGSGTRLTVV.

The V call is TRBV28, the J call TRBJ1-2; 10 positions match TRBD1. CDR1 MDHEN and CDR2 SYDVKM come from the germline V gene. Losses at the gene ends were 6 bases for V and 2 bases for J; bases not matched to a gene: 3. The CDR3 runs to 14 residues. Here the CDR3 reads CASSTGQGNYGYTF. CDR3 bases: TGTGCCAGCAGCACGGGACAGGGGAACTATGGCTACACCTTC.

The chain combines TRBV27 with TRBJ1-6, with D perhaps TRBD1 (5 bases). From germline, CDR1 is MNHEY and CDR2 SMNVEV (reference sequence). Trimming left V 3 bases short and J 6 bases short, with 6 bases between. CDR3 length: 13 residues. CDR3 region: CASSFDSNSPLHF. The CDR3 bases are TGTGCCAGCAGTTTCGACAGTAATTCACCCCTCCACTTT.

This clone was recorded only once. This chain uses TRBV19 with TRBJ2-2; 7 bases are shared with TRBD1. The CDR3 is 14 residues long. J was trimmed by 5 bases and V by 6 bases; bases with no gene match: 6. CDR1 LNHDA and CDR2 SQIVND come from the germline V gene (reference sequence). The DNA for the CDR3 is TGTGCCAGTAGAAGGGACAGAGGAACCGGGGAGCTGTTTTTT. This translates into CASRRDRGTGELFF.

The chain uses TRBV7-3 and TRBJ2-5; possible D gene TRBD2, 7 bases. Germline-derived CDR1 and CDR2 are SGHTA and FQGTGA. The V gene lost 8 bases and the J gene lost 5 bases, with 15 bases spanning the gap. This CDR3 spans 13 amino acids. The CDR3 sequence is CASGGAFGETQYF. CDR3 bases: TGTGCCAGCGGGGGGGCCTTCGGGGAGACCCAGTACTTC.

This clone was detected a few times. The rearrangement uses TRBV7-3 and TRBJ1-2, with 12 nucleotides matching TRBD1. Germline V gene lookup returns CDR1 SGHTA and CDR2 FQGTGA. Unmatched junction bases numbered 10, after V lost 5 bases and J lost 6 bases. The CDR3 is 16 residues long. CDR3 in DNA: TGTGCCAGCAGCCCAGGGGGGACAGGGGGCATGAATGGCTACACCTTC. It yields the protein CASSPGGTGGMNGYTF.

The genes are TRBV6-1 and TRBJ2-3; the match to TRBD1 covers 7 bases. Germline V gene sequence: CDR1 MNHNS, CDR2 SASEGT. Trimming removed 1 base from V and 1 base from J; junction bases left unmatched: 2. The CDR3 has 15 amino acids. CDR3 bases: TGTGCCAGCAGTGAAGGTGGGACAGGCACAGATACGCAGTATTTT. Residues: CASSEGGTGTDTQYF.

The chain couples TRBV6-5 to TRBJ2-3; 11 positions match TRBD2. Trimming removed 4 bases from V and 5 bases from J; junction bases left unmatched: 2. The V gene's germline CDR1 is MNHEY and CDR2 SVGAGI. The CDR3 totals 14 residues. CDR3 sequence: CASSSGLAGDTQYF. The CDR3, as DNA: TGTGCCAGCAGTTCCGGACTAGCGGGAGATACGCAGTATTTT.